This T cell receptor (beta chain) was captured by sequencing in a study of CD8 T cells in Susac syndrome (dated by TCRdb to the late 2010s). For context, the study as a whole: Of the Susac syndrome patients who were sequenced, roughly six had clinically active disease and eight were in clinical remission. At blood withdrawal, Susac syndrome patients were therapy-naive, treated with corticosteroids (with IVIg additionally given to some), or treated with IVIg alone. Repertoire sequencing was used to test whether CD8+ T cell activation and differentiation in Susac syndrome was antigen driven. Clonality of the CD8+ T cell repertoire was compared between over 10 healthy donors, 14 Susac syndrome patients and 15 multiple sclerosis patients. Broad study findings and their caveats: In the total CD8+ and CD8+ TEMRA repertoires, roughly 15 and five Susac-specific public clones, respectively, were identified. The TCR sequencing and HLA analysis was acknowledged to have included a relatively small number of individuals. Clonal expansion was seen in Susac syndrome CD8+ repertoires, peaking in CD8+ TEMRA cells and being greater in clinically active patients than in remitting ones.

RNA was extracted using the RNeasy kit, and about 0.5 to 1 ug of the RNA was reverse transcribed with random hexamers. The immunoSEQ multiplex PCR assay, covering 54 Vbeta and 13 Jbeta segments, was used to amplify TCR beta CDR3 regions. PCR amplification bias was corrected using a synthetic template baseline for primer optimization and computational correction. The paper's data handling went like this. Only productive sequences were kept, with reads annotated to V, D and J genes according to IMGT and analyzed in immunoSEQ Analyzer. Clonality was calculated as one minus the Shannon entropy normalized by log2 of the number of productive unique sequences. Public and private clones were assessed among the 100 most prevalent clones of each patient and control. Clones were defined as Susac-specific if absent from the healthy and MS cohorts, from approximately 1,100 published viral clones and from other ImmuneACCESS disease sequences. The public sequencing data were trimmed at Q25 with fastp and processed into clonotypes with MiXCR by TCRdb, which kept only in-frame beta chains. When rows share a CDR3 protein, they turn into one entry using the most common DNA and genes. These V and J calls originate from TCRdb's pipeline instead of the authors' own analysis. Here the sample has about 100,000 distinct CDR3 sequences; approximately 95% occur a single time. Less than 0.35% of the sample goes to the ten largest clones.

Peripheral blood CD8+ and CD4+ T cells from healthy donors, Susac syndrome patients and multiple sclerosis patients were profiled by high-throughput TCR beta sequencing. The Susac syndrome patients fulfilled recently defined diagnostic criteria for definite or probable disease. Bulk CD8+ and CD4+ T cells were purified by magnetic negative isolation, whereas CD8+ TEMRA cells were enriched by FACS. Blood was drawn into EDTA tubes, processed within 24 hours, and PBMCs were isolated by density gradient centrifugation. PBMCs destined for TCR sequencing were cryopreserved in liquid nitrogen and later thawed in a 37 °C water bath. A purity of at least 90% was achieved for sorted or isolated CD4+, CD8+ and CD8+ TEMRA cells. This clonotype was detected only once. What antigen it recognizes has not been identified. Per-nucleotide qualities are absent, and no much larger clonotype sits a single base away. A single read constitutes weak evidence.

The receptor was derived from a human donor with Susac syndrome. The material sequenced was CD8+ T cells from PBMCs.

This receptor has the CDR3 CASSLGLAGGRGETQYF. DNA sequence: TGTGCCAGCAGTTTGGGGCTAGCGGGAGGGCGAGGAGAGACCCAGTACTTC. The receptor chain draws on TRBV12-3 or TRBV12-4 and TRBJ2-5, and 12 junction bases match TRBD2. The germline V and J ends show losses of 3 bases and 4 bases respectively, and no gene match explains 9 bases of the junction. The CDR3 has 17 amino acids, counting the end cysteine and phenylalanine. This entry keeps only the CDR3 DNA: 51 bases, framed from base 1.